This is a list of T cell receptor beta chains from one sample in a study of early T cells in non-severe SARS-CoV-2 infection. TCRdb recomputed calls from the 5' RACE reads with MiXCR, one row per CDR3 protein. The sample comprises tens of thousands of distinct CDR3 sequences, more than 8.5% of which are singletons, and about 16% rests with the top ten. The sequenced material came from whole blood. The receptor source for this set is an adult who was a healthcare worker with PCR-confirmed SARS-CoV-2 infection or an uninfected control (not recorded which). Each CDR3 is given with its conserved first and last residue. D genes are given only for firm matches. A row's size may be missing; if present it is once, few, many or a size class.

j_call clone_size v_call d_call cdr3_nt cdr3_aa
TRBJ2-2 many TRBV7-2 NA TGTGCCAGCAGCTTACAGGTTGACACCGGGGAGCTGTTTTTT CASSLQVDTGELFF
TRBJ2-1 many TRBV11-3 NA TGTGCCAGCAGCTTAGATGGTGGGACGGCCTACAATGAGCAGTTCTTC CASSLDGGTAYNEQFF
TRBJ2-7 many TRBV9 TRBD1 TGTGCCAGCAGCGTATCACCGGGACAGGGCCAGGGGCTTGGCTACGAGCAGTACTTC CASSVSPGQGQGLGYEQYF
TRBJ2-1 many TRBV5-1 TRBD2 TGCGCCACTGCTAGCGGGAGCAGCTTCAATGAGCAGTTCTTC CATASGSSFNEQFF
TRBJ2-1 many TRBV7-2 NA TGTGCCAGCAGCTTAGGGTTAGGTAGCGGAAACTCCAATGAGCAGTTCTTC CASSLGLGSGNSNEQFF
TRBJ1-2 NA TRBV28 NA TGTGCCAGCAGTTTTGGGTTAAGGCGAGCTAACTATGGCTACACCTTC CASSFGLRRANYGYTF
TRBJ2-3 many TRBV5-1 NA TGCGCCAGCAGCTTGGCCGTCGCAACTACTAGCACAGATACGCAGTATTTT CASSLAVATTSTDTQYF
TRBJ2-3 many TRBV29-1 TRBD2 TGCAGCGCCGGGACTAGTACAGATACGCAGTATTTT CSAGTSTDTQYF
TRBJ2-7 many TRBV12-3/TRBV12-4 NA TGTGCCAGCAGTCCAACCGAAGGGCACTACGAGCAGTACTTC CASSPTEGHYEQYF
TRBJ1-1 NA TRBV7-9 NA TGTGCCAGCAGCTTTGGGGCGCGGGGCAGGAACACTGAAGCTTTCTTT CASSFGARGRNTEAFF
TRBJ1-4 few TRBV11-2 NA TGTGCCAGCAGTATAGTAGGAGGGACGAATGAAAAACTGTTTTTT CASSIVGGTNEKLFF
TRBJ1-2 many TRBV5-1 NA TGCGCCAGCAGCTGGGACCAGGGAGCGAGGGGCTACACCTTC CASSWDQGARGYTF
TRBJ1-2 many TRBV4-1 NA TGCGCCAGCAGCCAAGAGGCCAGAGTAGGAGGCTACACCTTC CASSQEARVGGYTF
TRBJ1-6 many TRBV12-3/TRBV12-4 NA TGTGCCAGCGGGATGGAATATAATTCACCCCTCCACTTT CASGMEYNSPLHF
TRBJ1-6 NA TRBV6-2/TRBV6-3 TRBD1 TGTGCCAGCAGCAGACCTCAGGGGGCGAGGTTTTCACCCCTCCACTTT CASSRPQGARFSPLHF
TRBJ1-1 medium-sized TRBV6-2/TRBV6-3 NA TGTGCCAGCAGTAAGACAGAACTGAACACTGAAGCTTTCTTT CASSKTELNTEAFF
TRBJ1-5 NA TRBV28 TRBD1 TGTGCCAGCAGTCTCAGGACAGGAGGGGCGAATCAGCCCCAGCATTTT CASSLRTGGANQPQHF
TRBJ2-5 few TRBV7-2 TRBD2 TGTGCCAGCAGCCACCGGACTAGCGGGAGGGAGACCCAGTACTTC CASSHRTSGRETQYF
TRBJ2-7 few TRBV7-3 NA TGTGCCAGCAGCTTAACTCAGGGCTACGAGCAGTACTTC CASSLTQGYEQYF
TRBJ2-3 many TRBV21-1 NA TGTGCCAGCAGCAAAGCCCGGACAGGGACAGATACGCAGTATTTT CASSKARTGTDTQYF
TRBJ1-3 many TRBV19 NA TGTGCCAGTTGTACGGGAGCCGGGACATCTGGAAACACCATATATTTT CASCTGAGTSGNTIYF
TRBJ2-1 few TRBV7-3 TRBD1 TGTGCCAGCAGCCTGGAGGACAGGGGAGGGCAGTTCTTC CASSLEDRGGQFF
TRBJ2-2 many TRBV19 NA TGTGCCAGTAGTATGATGGGCAGTCAGAACACCGGGGAGCTGTTTTTT CASSMMGSQNTGELFF
TRBJ2-3 many TRBV28 TRBD2 TGTGCCAGCAGTTCGACTAGCGGGAGGATAACAGATACGCAGTATTTT CASSSTSGRITDTQYF
TRBJ2-2 many TRBV10-3 TRBD2 TGTGCCATCAGTGAGTCCCTGCGGGGGATGAACACCGGGGAGCTGTTTTTT CAISESLRGMNTGELFF
TRBJ2-3 many TRBV7-3 TRBD1 TGTGCCAGCAGCTTAACGGGACAGGGATCAGATACGCAGTATTTT CASSLTGQGSDTQYF
TRBJ1-1 many TRBV9 NA TGTGCCAGCAGCGTAGGGCCAGCCCGAAGTACTGAAGCTTTCTTT CASSVGPARSTEAFF
TRBJ2-7 NA TRBV28 NA TGTGCCAGCAGTTTTCGGACAGCAGTGAACGAGCAGTACTTC CASSFRTAVNEQYF
TRBJ1-1 many TRBV12-3/TRBV12-4 NA TGTGCCAGCAGCCCGGCGGGGTACACTGAAGCTTTCTTT CASSPAGYTEAFF
TRBJ1-2 NA TRBV7-8 TRBD1 TGTGCCAGCACCGCAGGGGGCCTTAGGCTAAGCTATGGCTACACCTTC CASTAGGLRLSYGYTF
TRBJ2-5 NA TRBV5-1 NA TGCGCCAGCAGCCCTAAAATAGGGGGGCTGGGAGAGACCCAGTACTTC CASSPKIGGLGETQYF
TRBJ2-7 few TRBV4-2 NA TGTGCCAGCAGCCAAGGGGTGGAAGGCGCCTACGAGCAGTACTTC CASSQGVEGAYEQYF
TRBJ1-4 NA TRBV6-2/TRBV6-3 TRBD1 TGTGCCAGCAAGGGACAGGATGAAAAACTGTTTTTT CASKGQDEKLFF
TRBJ2-5 many TRBV18 NA TGTGCCAGCTCACCACCAGGACAAGAGACCCAGTACTTC CASSPPGQETQYF
TRBJ2-5 NA TRBV27 NA TGTGCCAGCGAGACCCAGTACTTC CASETQYF
TRBJ2-7 NA TRBV20-1 NA TGCAGTGCTAGGAAAGGATACCGGTACGAGCAGTACTTC CSARKGYRYEQYF
TRBJ2-7 few TRBV20-1 NA TGCAGTGCTCTTAGCGGATCGGCAGGCTACGAGCAGTACTTC CSALSGSAGYEQYF
TRBJ2-3 many TRBV19 NA TGTGCCAGCAGTACGGCCGTGGTAGGAGATACGCAGTATTTT CASSTAVVGDTQYF
TRBJ2-1 many TRBV6-2/TRBV6-3 NA TGTGCCAGCAGTTACTCGTACAATGAGCAGTTCTTC CASSYSYNEQFF
TRBJ1-1 few TRBV25-1 NA TGTGCCAGCAGCACAGGGAGAGGGACTGAAGCTTTCTTT CASSTGRGTEAFF
TRBJ1-2 NA TRBV10-3 TRBD1 TGTGCCATCAGTGACCGGGACAGGGGGCGCAACTATGGCTACACCTTC CAISDRDRGRNYGYTF
TRBJ1-2 many TRBV28 TRBD1 TGTGCCAGCAGTTCAATGACAGGGGCGGATGGCTACACCTTC CASSSMTGADGYTF
TRBJ2-1 many TRBV5-1 TRBD2 TGCGCCAGCAGCTTGGGGATAGCGGGAGGACCCAATGAGCAGTTCTTC CASSLGIAGGPNEQFF
TRBJ2-3 NA TRBV7-2 TRBD2 TGTGCCAGCAGCTTACTTGCTGTTGCGGGAGGTGTAGATACGCAGTATTTT CASSLLAVAGGVDTQYF
TRBJ1-1 many TRBV12-3/TRBV12-4 NA TGTGCCAGCAGGGAACAAGAGGGGATGAACACTGAAGCTTTCTTT CASREQEGMNTEAFF
TRBJ2-7 NA TRBV29-1 NA TGCAGCGTTGAGGGCCAGGGGACCTACGAGCAGTACTTC CSVEGQGTYEQYF